The clone carrying this TCR beta chain is medium-sized in the sample. The antigen remains undetermined. Study conclusions and caveats: Tumor-infiltrating Treg TCR alpha and beta sequences overlapped most with tumor naive CD4+ T cells, then blood naive. Tumor memory CD4+ T cell TCR gene usage was found to cluster with blood and lymph node memory CD4+ cells and with lymph node naive CD4+ cells.

V dropped 5 bases and J dropped 0; count of bases not matched to a gene: 5. Germline V CDR1 and CDR2: SEHNR, FQNEAQ (reference sequence). The CDR3 contains 16 residues. Tregs were sorted as CD4+CD25+CD127-/low cells. MiXCR, applied by TCRdb to the 5' RACE reads, yields one record per CDR3 protein. Of some 10,000 distinct CDR3 sequences listed, roughly 17% are singletons. The sequence derives from a female donor with breast cancer. The chain links TRBV7-9 to TRBJ2-7; TRBD2 aligns across 12 bases. Material for sequencing was Tregs sorted from a lymph node. DNA for the CDR3: TGTGCCAGCAGCCTCACGACTAGCGGGAGCTCCTACGAGCAGTACTTC. Translated, it gives CASSLTTSGSSYEQYF.